This T cell receptor (beta chain) is from a study of cytomegalovirus exposure and HLA in healthy donors. Study-level background: A prior study identified 117 million unique TCR beta sequences from 200 million or so T cells. Study observations and caveats: The study had only CMV serostatus as immune exposure information. It was reported that TCR beta sequences correctly inferred the HLA-A and HLA-B alleles for most subjects. A later analysis found common viral pathogens apparently linked to several of the most significant clusters.

With 60 Vbeta and 13 Jbeta primers, the PCR was carried out. The table came from immunoSEQ multiplex PCR; TCRdb's copy has only in-frame clones and leaves some out. The data hold 90,000 to 150,000 clones, with 81% observed a single time. The CDR3 is 14 residues long. Trimming removed 6 bases from V and 13 bases from J, with 24 bases in between. Per germline, CDR1 WSHSY and CDR2 SAAADI. This clone came up once. Antigen unknown. Other nucleotide sequences in the sample specify the same CDR3. Sequencing was done on a sample of PBMCs. This clonotype was sampled from a woman in her forties in good health and CMV-seronegative. The chain is built from TRBV10-2 and TRBJ1-2; a possible D gene is TRBD1 (5 bases). CDR3 nucleotides: TGCGCCAGCAGATCACCGGGAGACAGCTCCTTCTCCACCTTC. It encodes CASRSPGDSSFSTF.